Sequencing of this T cell receptor beta chain was carried out in a study of PD-L1 blockade in urothelial cancer. Study-level information: At 3 weeks (second dose) and 6 weeks after starting treatment, blood was analyzed.

Germline CDR1 reads LGHNT; CDR2 reads FRNRAP. Trimming removed 8 bases at V and 6 bases at J, with 12 bases between. The CDR3 has 12 residues. Time point of the sample: pretreatment peripheral blood. With regard to this clone: What it binds is not known.

Synthetically made TCR analog templates were put into each PCR as spikes. The method was immunoSEQ multiplex PCR; TCRdb's version includes in-frame clones alone and lacks a portion of them. Seen here are tens of thousands of clones, roughly four fifths observed once, and the top ten hold roughly 4%. Findings and limits, study-wide: When measured at 3 weeks, tumor-associated blood clones expanded more in durable-benefit patients.

J is TRBJ2-3 and V is TRBV12-5; no clear D gene. The sequencing here drew on PBMCs, taken around atezolizumab (anti-PD-L1) treatment. This receptor was taken from a man aged 65 to 79 with urothelial cancer. The CDR3: CASSIHSDTQYF. CDR3 sequence (DNA): TGTGCTAGTTCTATTCACTCGGATACGCAGTATTTT.